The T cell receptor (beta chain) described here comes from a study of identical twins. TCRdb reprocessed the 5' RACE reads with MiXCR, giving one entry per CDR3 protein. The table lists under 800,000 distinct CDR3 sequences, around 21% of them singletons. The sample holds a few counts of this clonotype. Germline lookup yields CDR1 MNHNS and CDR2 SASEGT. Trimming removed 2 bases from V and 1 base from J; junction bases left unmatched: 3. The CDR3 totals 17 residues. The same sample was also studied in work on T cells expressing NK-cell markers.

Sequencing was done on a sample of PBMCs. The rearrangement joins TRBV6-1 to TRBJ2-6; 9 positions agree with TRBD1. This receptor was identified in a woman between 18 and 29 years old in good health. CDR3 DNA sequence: TGTGCCAGCAGTGAAAGGGGACAGGGTTCTGGGGCCAACGTCCTGACTTTC. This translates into CASSERGQGSGANVLTF.